This entry lists 19 T cell receptor beta chains sequenced from one sample in a study of T cell repertoires in cytomegalovirus infection. One entry per CDR3 protein results from TCRdb running MiXCR on the reads. The sample has about 530,000 distinct CDR3 sequences; 26% are singletons. Sequencing used PBMCs. Source of these receptors: a human donor in good health (CMV status not recorded). Some clones in this sample may be carry-over from other donors' samples.

This clonotype was recorded at least ten times. This chain joins TRBV6-1 and TRBJ2-3; D unresolved. Germline V gene data show CDR1 as MNHNS and CDR2 as SASEGT. This CDR3 contains 15 residues. V shed 3 bases and J shed 0 bases, with 10 bases lying between them. For the CDR3, the DNA is TGTGCCAGCAGTGATTCCCCCCTAAGCACAGATACGCAGTATTTT. Protein sequence: CASSDSPLSTDTQYF.

This clonotype was counted many times. The rearrangement uses TRBV7-2 and TRBJ2-7, with 8 bases matching TRBD1. The V and J ends lost 2 bases and 6 bases, in that order; junction bases with no gene match: 6. The CDR3 has 14 amino acids. The germline V gene has CDR1 SGHTA and CDR2 FQGNSA. The CDR3 DNA sequence: TGTGCCAGCAGCTTAATGACAGGGGAGTTCGAGCAGTACTTC. It is translated as CASSLMTGEFEQYF.

The chain has TRBV6-5 and TRBJ2-7; the match to TRBD2 covers 7 bases. This CDR3 comprises 15 residues. V lost 0 bases, J lost 3 bases, and 5 bases stayed unmatched. Germline-derived CDR1 and CDR2 are MNHEY and SVGAGI. CDR3 coding DNA: TGTGCCAGCAGTTACTCGGGGGGGTCCCTCTACGAGCAGTACTTC. It yields the protein CASSYSGGSLYEQYF.

This chain joins TRBV6-8 and TRBJ2-1; D ambiguous. The length of the CDR3 is 15 residues. Germline CDR1 reads MNHGY; CDR2 reads SAAAGT. V was pared by 6 bases and J by 1 base, with 13 bases between. CDR3 nucleotides: TGTGCCAGCAGCCTTGTACTAAGGTCCTACAATGAGCAGTTCTTC. This codes for CASSLVLRSYNEQFF.

This clonotype was recorded many times. The CDR3 DNA is TGTGCCAGCAAAGTCCACATCAATAACTATGGCTACACCTTC. Translation: CASKVHINNYGYTF. The gene calls are TRBV6-1 and TRBJ1-2; D not resolved. The V end was cut by 7 bases, the J end by 1 base, with 13 bases between. CDR3 length equals 14 residues. The germline V gene encodes CDR1 MNHNS and CDR2 SASEGT.

This clonotype was counted only a few times. The V and J genes are TRBV6-2 or TRBV6-3 and TRBJ2-7; 7 bases fit TRBD2. J lost 3 bases, V lost 6 bases, and 8 bases had no gene match. The germline V gene encodes CDR1 MNHEY and CDR2 SVGEGT. CDR3 length: 14 amino acids. This chain's CDR3 is CASSQTAGLYEQYV. The DNA for the CDR3 is TGTGCCAGCAGCCAAACAGCGGGGCTCTACGAGCAGTACGTC.

CDR3 sequence (DNA): TGTGCCAGCAGTGAAGGTACTAGCGGCTACGAGCAGTACTTC. Protein: CASSEGTSGYEQYF. The chain links TRBV2 to TRBJ2-7; 8 bases line up with TRBD2. This CDR3 is 14 amino acids long. Germline CDR1 SNHLY, CDR2 FYNNEI. V lost 1 base to trimming and J lost 3 bases; unmatched junction nucleotides: 2. Complete variable domain (other parts from reference TRBV2 and TRBJ2-7): EPEVTQTPSHQVTQMGQEVILRCVPISNHLYFYWYRQILGQKVEFLVSFYNNEISEKSEIFDDQFSVERPDGSNFTLKIRSTKLEDSAMYFCASSEGTSGYEQYFGPGTRLTVT.

This chain connects TRBV28 to TRBJ2-3, with D perhaps matching TRBD1 (6 bases). V dropped 6 bases and J dropped 4 bases, with 20 bases sitting between them. The CDR3 loop spans 16 amino acids. In germline, CDR1 is MDHEN, CDR2 SYDVKM. DNA for the CDR3: TGTGCCAGCAGCGCGGACAGCCCATTCGGGGCAGATACGCAGTATTTT. Translated, it gives CASSADSPFGADTQYF. Variable domain in full (rest from reference TRBV28 and TRBJ2-3): DVKVTQSSRYLVKRTGEKVFLECVQDMDHENMFWYRQDPGLGLRLIYFSYDVKMKEKGDIPEGYSVSREKKERFSLILESASTNQTSMYLCASSADSPFGADTQYFGPGTRLTVL.

The chain links TRBV6-5 to TRBJ2-6; D perhaps matches TRBD1 (6 bases). This CDR3 comprises 17 residues. Trimming took 6 bases from V and 4 from J, leaving 19 bases between them. CDR1 is MNHEY, CDR2 SVGAGI, per germline. The CDR3 DNA reads as TGTGCCAGCAGCCCTCGGGACACCCTAGGAGGGGCCAACGTCCTGACTTTC. This translates into CASSPRDTLGGANVLTF.

This clonotype was detected only a few times. The rearrangement uses TRBV20-1 and TRBJ2-3; tentative D call: TRBD2 (7 bases). The CDR3 runs to 14 residues. V lost 1 base and J lost 7, with 15 bases in between. CDR1 and CDR2 (germline): DFQATT, SNEGSKA (reference sequence). CDR3 residues: CSARGGRELNTQYF. The CDR3 region has the DNA TGCAGTGCTAGAGGGGGGCGGGAGTTAAATACGCAGTATTTT.

The V and J genes are TRBV6-6 and TRBJ2-5, with unresolved D. Germline values: CDR1 MNHNY, CDR2 SVGAGI (reference sequence). The CDR3 length is 12 residues. Trimming removed 6 bases from V and 5 bases from J, with 10 bases in between. CDR3 in amino acids: CASRLSRETQYF. Here the CDR3 DNA reads TGTGCCAGCAGATTATCGCGGGAGACCCAGTACTTC.

This clonotype has just a few counts. V and J are TRBV7-8 and TRBJ1-2; D call uncertain. Germline assignment: CDR1 SGHVS and CDR2 FQNEAQ. This CDR3 spans 15 amino acids. V lost 0 bases to trimming and J lost 8 bases, with 16 bases between them. The CDR3 bases are TGTGCCAGCAGCTTAGCGGGCCGAGTTGCATTGGGCTACACCTTC. This sequence encodes CASSLAGRVALGYTF.

This clonotype was observed a handful of times. This rearrangement joins TRBV10-3 to TRBJ2-2; no reliable D call. The CDR3 sequence is 13 residues long. Germline lookup yields CDR1 ENHRY and CDR2 SYGVKD. Trimming pared 2 bases from V and 5 bases from J, leaving 6 bases between. The CDR3: CAISEGETGELFF. The CDR3 coding sequence is TGTGCCATCAGTGAGGGCGAGACCGGGGAGCTGTTTTTT.

This clonotype was recorded at least ten times. The genes are TRBV28 and TRBJ1-5; 7 bases align to TRBD1. The ends lost 6 bases at V and 3 bases at J; junction bases unmatched: 14. The CDR3 totals 17 residues. Germline V CDR1 and CDR2: MDHEN, SYDVKM. The CDR3 DNA sequence: TGTGCCAGCAGACTCGAGACAGGGATAGCTCTCAATCAGCCCCAGCATTTT. It is translated as CASRLETGIALNQPQHF.

V gene TRBV6-1 combines with J gene TRBJ2-1, with 8 bases matching TRBD2. The CDR3 sequence is 18 residues long. V trimming: 5 bases; J trimming: 4 bases; junction bases outside the gene matches: 16. Germline V gene data show CDR1 as MNHNS and CDR2 as SASEGT. The CDR3 DNA reads as TGTGCCAGCAGTAGGAGGGAGAAAGGGACTAGGGGATACAATGAGCAGTTCTTC. Translation gives CASSRREKGTRGYNEQFF.

This clonotype was seen once. The chain joins TRBV19 to TRBJ2-7; D remains ambiguous. The germline CDR1 and CDR2 sequences are LNHDA and SQIVND (reference sequence). Trimming removed 6 bases at V and 0 bases at J, with 6 bases between. The CDR3 runs to 12 residues. CDR3 protein: CASSTNSYEQYF. The CDR3 DNA follows: TGTGCCAGTAGCACGAACTCCTACGAGCAGTACTTC. The entire variable domain, with the rest obtained from reference TRBV19 and TRBJ2-7, is as follows: DGGITQSPKYLFRKEGQNVTLSCEQNLNHDAMYWYRQDPGQGLRLIYYSQIVNDFQKGDIAEGYSVSREKKESFPLTVTSAQKNPTAFYLCASSTNSYEQYFGPGTRLTVT.

The table lists this clonotype with a few counts. The V gene is TRBV7-9, the J gene TRBJ1-1; D gene unclear. The CDR3 consists of 15 residues. CDR1 and CDR2 from the germline V gene are SEHNR and FQNEAQ (reference sequence). Trimming cost V 0 bases and J 5 bases, with 13 bases left between them. The CDR3 here is CASSLARSYSTEAFF. The CDR3, as DNA: TGTGCCAGCAGCTTAGCCAGAAGCTATTCAACTGAAGCTTTCTTT.

This clonotype was counted at least ten times. The V call is TRBV7-2, the J call TRBJ2-3, with TRBD2 matching over 9 bases. The CDR3 contains 15 residues. CDR1 and CDR2 (germline): SGHTA, FQGNSA. Trimming cost V 3 bases and J 3 bases; bases outside gene matches: 4. The DNA for the CDR3 is TGTGCCAGCAGCTTGAGCGGGGGGCGGACAGATACGCAGTATTTT. Translating it yields CASSLSGGRTDTQYF.

This clonotype appeared a few times. The chain links TRBV10-3 to TRBJ2-7; tentatively, D is TRBD1 (6 bases). The germline V gene has CDR1 ENHRY and CDR2 SYGVKD. CDR3 length: 14 residues. V lost 3 bases and J lost 2, with 11 bases in between. The CDR3 nucleotides read TGTGCCATCAGTGATTCCGACAGGCCCTACGAGCAGTACGTC. Its protein is CAISDSDRPYEQYV.